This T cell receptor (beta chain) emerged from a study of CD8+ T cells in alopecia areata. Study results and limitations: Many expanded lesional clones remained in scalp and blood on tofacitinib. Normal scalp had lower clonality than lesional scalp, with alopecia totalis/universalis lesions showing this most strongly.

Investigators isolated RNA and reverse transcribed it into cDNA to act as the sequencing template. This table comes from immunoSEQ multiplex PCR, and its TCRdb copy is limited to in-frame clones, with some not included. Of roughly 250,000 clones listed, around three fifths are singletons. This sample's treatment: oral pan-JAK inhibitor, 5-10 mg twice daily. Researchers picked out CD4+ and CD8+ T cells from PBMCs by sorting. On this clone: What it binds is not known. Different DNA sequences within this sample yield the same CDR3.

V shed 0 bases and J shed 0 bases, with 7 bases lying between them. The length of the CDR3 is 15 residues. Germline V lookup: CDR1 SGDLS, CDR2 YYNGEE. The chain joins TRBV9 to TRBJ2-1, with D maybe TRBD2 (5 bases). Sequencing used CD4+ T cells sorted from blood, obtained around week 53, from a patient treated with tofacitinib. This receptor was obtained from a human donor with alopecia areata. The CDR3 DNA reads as TGTGCCAGCAGCGTAGTAGGGAGCTCCTACAATGAGCAGTTCTTC. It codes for CASSVVGSSYNEQFF.